One sample yielded the 24 T cell receptor beta chains listed below, sequenced in a study of identical twins. TCRdb re-analysed the 5' RACE reads in MiXCR, keeping a single row per CDR3 protein. The repertoire consists of about 240,000 distinct CDR3 sequences, with 10% occurring once and the leading ten covering 8% to 10%. The sample consisted of memory T cells sorted from blood. These receptors all stem from a man aged 50 or older in good health.

This clonotype was counted at least ten times. V is TRBV12-3 or TRBV12-4 and J is TRBJ2-2, with D hard to call. The ends were cut back, 6 bases at V and 6 bases at J, with 14 bases in the middle. The CDR3 totals 14 residues. CDR3 amino acids: CASSPGSLAGELFF. CDR3 sequence (DNA): TGTGCCAGCAGCCCGGGCAGTTTGGCCGGGGAGCTGTTTTTT.

This clonotype was counted a single time. The genes are TRBV27 and TRBJ2-5; 9 nucleotides align to TRBD2. CDR1 MNHEY and CDR2 SMNVEV come from the germline V gene (reference sequence). The V and J ends lost 10 bases and 1 base, in that order; junction bases with no gene match: 7. CDR3 length: 14 amino acids. The DNA of the CDR3 is TGTGCCACCCGGGGACTAGCCCTCCAAGAGACCCAGTACTTC. Amino acids: CATRGLALQETQYF.

This clonotype occurred a few times. This chain connects TRBV7-2 to TRBJ2-4, with D perhaps TRBD1 (5 bases). CDR3 size: 16 residues. Germline V gene lookup returns CDR1 SGHTA and CDR2 FQGNSA. V dropped 1 base and J dropped 0 bases, with 10 bases sitting between them. The CDR3 loop reads CASSLGGNLAKNIQYF. DNA of the CDR3: TGTGCCAGCAGCTTAGGGGGCAATCTAGCCAAAAACATTCAGTACTTC. Drawing the rest from reference TRBV7-2 and TRBJ2-4, the complete variable domain is GAGVSQSPSNKVTEKGKDVELRCDPISGHTALYWYRQSLGQGLEFLIYFQGNSAPDKSGLPSDRFSAERTGGSVSTLTIQRTQQEDSAVYLCASSLGGNLAKNIQYFGAGTRLSVL.

This clonotype was picked up a small number of times. This chain links TRBV7-9 with TRBJ2-7; 7 bases match TRBD1. The CDR3 contains 14 residues. Germline V gene lookup returns CDR1 SEHNR and CDR2 FQNEAQ (reference sequence). The ends lost 5 bases at V and 4 bases at J; junction bases unmatched: 8. CDR3 region: CASSLDRDDYEQYF. CDR3 DNA: TGTGCCAGCAGCCTTGACAGGGACGATTACGAGCAGTACTTC.

This clonotype was detected many times. The V call is TRBV4-3, the J call TRBJ2-2; 9 bases agree with TRBD2. J was trimmed by 2 bases and V by 1 base; bases with no gene match: 2. Germline CDR1 LGHNA, CDR2 YSLEER. The CDR3 totals 16 residues. CDR3 protein: CASSQGLAVNTGELFF. The CDR3, as DNA: TGCGCCAGCAGCCAAGGACTAGCGGTAAACACCGGGGAGCTGTTTTTT.

This sequence joins TRBV15 and TRBJ1-4; D is undetermined. Germline loops: CDR1 LNHNV, CDR2 YYDKDF (reference sequence). The length of the CDR3 is 17 residues. Trimming cost V 1 base and J 3 bases, with 15 bases left between them. The CDR3 DNA reads TGTGCCACCAGCAGAGTTGGGGTTCTTAAGTCTAATGAAAAACTGTTTTTT. The encoded protein is CATSRVGVLKSNEKLFF.

Ten or more counts support this clonotype. The chain links TRBV5-5 to TRBJ2-7; either TRBD1 or TRBD2 may fit D (5 bases each). The CDR3 extends over 15 amino acids. V was shortened by 0 bases and J by 3 bases, with 13 bases between the two germline ends. Germline V gene sequence: CDR1 SGHKS, CDR2 YYEKEE (reference sequence). The CDR3 DNA reads TGTGCCAGCAGCTTGGACCCGGGACGAAGCTACGAGCAGTACTTC. Its protein is CASSLDPGRSYEQYF.

In this sample, this clonotype turned up a few times. The chain joins TRBV20-1 to TRBJ2-1; 8 positions match TRBD2. CDR1 is DFQATT, CDR2 SNEGSKA, per germline (reference sequence). The CDR3 is 15 amino acids. V trimming: 2 bases; J trimming: 4 bases; junction bases outside the gene matches: 7. In DNA, the CDR3 is TGCAGTGCTAGAAAGCGGGGGCCATCATACAATGAGCAGTTCTTC. It yields the protein CSARKRGPSYNEQFF.

The rearrangement joins TRBV20-1 to TRBJ1-5, with TRBD1 identical over 9 bases. With V trimmed by 2 bases and J by 7 bases, 9 bases remained unmatched. Germline V gene lookup returns CDR1 DFQATT and CDR2 SNEGSKA (reference sequence). The CDR3 has 15 amino acids. The DNA of the CDR3 is TGCAGTGCTAGAAATAGGGACAGGGAATACCAGCCCCAGCATTTT. This sequence encodes CSARNRDREYQPQHF.

The chain couples TRBV19 to TRBJ1-4; 8 nucleotides match TRBD1. V gave up 5 bases and J gave up 1 base; unmatched junction bases: 6. The CDR3 runs to 16 residues. Germline CDR1 LNHDA, CDR2 SQIVND (reference sequence). Here the CDR3 reads CASSSPGQGTNEKLFF. The CDR3 DNA follows: TGTGCCAGTAGTTCCCCCGGACAGGGAACTAATGAAAAACTGTTTTTT.

This clonotype appeared a few times. The chain has TRBV19 and TRBJ1-4; 8 positions match TRBD1. CDR1 and CDR2 (germline): LNHDA, SQIVND (reference sequence). The CDR3 has 15 residues. V lost 9 bases, J lost 7 bases, and 13 bases stayed unmatched. In nucleotides, the CDR3 is TGTGCCAGCCATAGGACAGGGATCAACTCTGAAAAACTGTTTTTT. Its translation is CASHRTGINSEKLFF.

The rearrangement joins TRBV7-2 to TRBJ2-2, with a possible D match to TRBD2 (5 bases). The ends were cut back, 2 bases at V and 2 bases at J, with 9 bases in the middle. CDR1 and CDR2 from the germline V gene are SGHTA and FQGNSA. CDR3 length: 15 residues. The CDR3 DNA is TGTGCCAGCAGCTTACGAGGGTTCAACACCGGGGAGCTGTTTTTT. Protein: CASSLRGFNTGELFF.

This clonotype was seen only a few times. This sequence joins TRBV2 and TRBJ1-1; D is unresolved. V was cut by 2 bases and J by 1 base, with 17 bases left in between. This CDR3 has 17 amino acids. CDR1 and CDR2 from the germline V gene are SNHLY and FYNNEI. CDR3 nucleotide sequence: TGTGCCAGCAGTGAATTAAGAGTTATTTCGGGGAACACTGAAGCTTTCTTT. Its protein product is CASSELRVISGNTEAFF.

With respect to this clonotype: A read error may produce the germline difference seen at one junction end. The chain couples TRBV5-1 to TRBJ2-7; D is possibly TRBD2 (6 bases). The V gene's germline CDR1 is SGHRS and CDR2 YFSETQ. The CDR3 is 17 amino acids. CDR3 region: CARSFTGVSRDSYEQYF. The CDR3 nucleotides read TGCGCCAGGAGCTTCACCGGGGTCTCGCGGGACTCCTACGAGCAGTACTTC.

The chain uses TRBV4-1 and TRBJ1-6; a weak D match, TRBD1 (6 bases). V lost 4 bases and J lost 10, with 17 bases in between. The germline V gene encodes CDR1 MGHRA and CDR2 YSYEKL. The CDR3 has 15 amino acids. CDR3 protein: CASSREQGFGSPLHF. CDR3 nucleotides: TGCGCCAGCAGCCGAGAACAGGGCTTTGGGTCACCCCTCCACTTT.

This clonotype has more than one count but fewer than ten. The CDR3 sequence is CASSPPGQGWYEQYF. As DNA, the CDR3 is TGTGCCAGCAGCCCACCGGGACAGGGATGGTACGAGCAGTACTTC. The V and J genes are TRBV9 and TRBJ2-7; TRBD1 matches at 9 bases. The CDR3 runs to 15 residues. Germline V lookup: CDR1 SGDLS, CDR2 YYNGEE. V shed 4 bases and J 4 bases; nucleotides not matched to a gene: 9.

This clonotype was observed at least ten times. V and J are TRBV7-2 and TRBJ2-3; no definite D call. The germline gives CDR1 SGHTA, CDR2 FQGNSA. The CDR3 has 11 residues. Trimming took off 5 bases at V and 8 bases at J, with 8 bases between the two ends. CDR3 nucleotide sequence: TGTGCCAGCAGCGTGGAGAGTACGCAGTATTTT. It translates to CASSVESTQYF.

The V gene is TRBV25-1, the J gene TRBJ2-1; TRBD1 aligns across 8 bases. J lost 5 bases, V lost 4 bases, and 7 bases had no gene match. The CDR3 contains 15 residues. Germline-derived CDR1 and CDR2 are MGHDK and SYGVNS. Written as DNA, the CDR3 is TGTGCCAGCAGTGCCCCGGACAGGGCCGACAATGAGCAGTTCTTC. This codes for CASSAPDRADNEQFF.

The V and J genes are TRBV6-1 and TRBJ1-1, with 9 bases fitting TRBD1. The CDR3 spans 14 residues. With V trimmed by 6 bases and J by 6 bases, 8 bases remained unmatched. Germline V CDR1 and CDR2: MNHNS, SASEGT. The CDR3 sequence: CASSPGQGWAEAFF. The CDR3, as DNA: TGTGCCAGCAGCCCGGGACAGGGATGGGCTGAAGCTTTCTTT.

At least ten counts were recorded for this clonotype. This rearrangement joins TRBV5-1 to TRBJ1-4; no clear D. The ends were cut back, 1 base at V and 4 bases at J, with 8 bases in the middle. The germline CDR1 and CDR2 sequences are SGHRS and YFSETQ. The CDR3 runs 14 residues. The CDR3 DNA is TGCGCCAGCAGCTTGAACTCTAATAATGAAAAACTGTTTTTT. Translation gives CASSLNSNNEKLFF.

Many counts were recorded for this clonotype. The chain has TRBV5-1 and TRBJ1-6; D unresolved. The CDR3 runs to 15 residues. The V and J ends lost 6 bases and 6 bases respectively, with 16 bases between them. Germline V gene data show CDR1 as SGHRS and CDR2 as YFSETQ. CDR3 sequence reads: CASTLYSRGNSPLHF. The CDR3 nucleotides read TGCGCCAGCACGCTTTATTCGCGCGGTAATTCACCCCTCCACTTT.

The table lists this clonotype with a few counts. The chain is built from TRBV20-1 and TRBJ1-1; a weak D match, TRBD1 (6 bases). This CDR3 comprises 13 residues. The V gene's germline CDR1 is DFQATT and CDR2 SNEGSKA (reference sequence). The ends were cut back, 6 bases at V and 4 bases at J, with 15 bases in the middle. CDR3 bases: TGCAGTGCGAGACAGGCGCGGACCACTGAAGCTTTCTTT. The encoded protein is CSARQARTTEAFF.

The chain couples TRBV29-1 to TRBJ2-3; either TRBD1 or TRBD2 may supply D (6 bases each). Germline CDR1 reads SQVTM; CDR2 reads ANQGSEA. V lost 2 bases to trimming and J lost 6 bases, with 9 bases between them. This CDR3 comprises 12 residues. The CDR3, as DNA: TGCAGCGTTGAAAGGGGGGCTGATACGCAGTATTTT. This codes for CSVERGADTQYF.

This clonotype was seen only a few times. V gene TRBV12-3 or TRBV12-4 combines with J gene TRBJ1-5; D gene ambiguous. V lost 3 bases to trimming and J lost 6 bases, with 9 bases between them. There are 13 residues in the CDR3. CDR3 protein: CASSLGVAQPQHF. The CDR3 DNA sequence: TGTGCCAGCAGTTTGGGTGTAGCTCAGCCCCAGCATTTT.